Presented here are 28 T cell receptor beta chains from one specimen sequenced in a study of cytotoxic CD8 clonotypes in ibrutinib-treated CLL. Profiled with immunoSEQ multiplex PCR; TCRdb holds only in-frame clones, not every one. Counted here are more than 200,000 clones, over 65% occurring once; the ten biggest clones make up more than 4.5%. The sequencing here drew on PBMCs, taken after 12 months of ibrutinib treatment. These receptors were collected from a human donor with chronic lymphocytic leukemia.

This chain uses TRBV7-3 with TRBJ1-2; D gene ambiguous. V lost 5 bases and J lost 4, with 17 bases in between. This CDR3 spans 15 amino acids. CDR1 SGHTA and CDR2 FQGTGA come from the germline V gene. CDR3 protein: CASSPVAGIGYGYTF. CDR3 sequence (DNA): TGTGCCAGCAGCCCCGTGGCGGGAATTGGCTATGGCTACACCTTC.

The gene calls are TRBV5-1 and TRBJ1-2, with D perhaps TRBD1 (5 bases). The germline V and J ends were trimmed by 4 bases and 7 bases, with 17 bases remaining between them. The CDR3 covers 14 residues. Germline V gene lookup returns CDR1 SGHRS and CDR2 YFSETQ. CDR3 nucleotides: TGCGCCAGCAGCCCGGCCGTGTTGGGGGTTGGCTACACCTTC. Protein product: CASSPAVLGVGYTF.

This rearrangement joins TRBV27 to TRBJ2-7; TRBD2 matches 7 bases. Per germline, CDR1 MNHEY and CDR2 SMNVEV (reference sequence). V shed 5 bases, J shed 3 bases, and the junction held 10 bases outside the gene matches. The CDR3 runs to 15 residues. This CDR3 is CASSPESGMGYEQYF. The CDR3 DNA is TGTGCCAGCAGTCCCGAGAGCGGGATGGGCTACGAGCAGTACTTC.

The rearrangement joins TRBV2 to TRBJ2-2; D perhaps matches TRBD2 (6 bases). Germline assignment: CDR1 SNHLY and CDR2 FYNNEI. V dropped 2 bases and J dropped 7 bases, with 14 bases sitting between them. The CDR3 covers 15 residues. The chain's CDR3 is CASSEQGGAGGELFF. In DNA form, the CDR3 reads TGTGCCAGCAGTGAACAAGGAGGGGCCGGCGGGGAGCTGTTTTTT.

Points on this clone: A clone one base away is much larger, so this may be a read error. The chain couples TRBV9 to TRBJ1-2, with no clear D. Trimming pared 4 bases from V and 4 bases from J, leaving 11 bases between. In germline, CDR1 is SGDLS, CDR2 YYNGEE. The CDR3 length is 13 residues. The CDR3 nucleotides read TGTGCCAGCAGCTTAGAAGGGTCCTATGGCTACACCTTC. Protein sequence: CASSLEGSYGYTF.

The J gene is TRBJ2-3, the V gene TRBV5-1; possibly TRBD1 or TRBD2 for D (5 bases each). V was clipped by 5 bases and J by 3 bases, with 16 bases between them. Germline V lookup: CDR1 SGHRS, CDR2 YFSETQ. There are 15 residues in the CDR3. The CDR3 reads CASSHFTWGTDTQYF. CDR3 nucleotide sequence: TGCGCCAGCAGTCATTTCACGTGGGGGACAGATACGCAGTATTTT.

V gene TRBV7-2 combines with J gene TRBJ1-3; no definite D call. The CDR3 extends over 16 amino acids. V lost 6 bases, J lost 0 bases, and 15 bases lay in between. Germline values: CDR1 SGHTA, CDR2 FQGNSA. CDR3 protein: CASSFPQAPSGNTIYF. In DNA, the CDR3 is TGTGCCAGCAGTTTCCCTCAGGCCCCCTCTGGAAACACCATATATTTT.

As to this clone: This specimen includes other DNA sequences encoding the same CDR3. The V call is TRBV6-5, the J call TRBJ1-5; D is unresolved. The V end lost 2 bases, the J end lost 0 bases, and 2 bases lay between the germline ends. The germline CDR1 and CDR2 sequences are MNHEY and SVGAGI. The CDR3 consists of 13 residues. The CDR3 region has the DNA TGTGCCAGCAGTTACAGTAGCAATCAGCCCCAGCATTTT. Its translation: CASSYSSNQPQHF.

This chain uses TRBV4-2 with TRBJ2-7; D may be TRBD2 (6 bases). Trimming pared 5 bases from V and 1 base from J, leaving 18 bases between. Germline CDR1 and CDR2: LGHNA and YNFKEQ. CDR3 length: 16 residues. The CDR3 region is CASSRETGTASYEQYF. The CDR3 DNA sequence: TGTGCCAGCAGCAGAGAGACGGGGACTGCTTCCTACGAGCAGTACTTC.

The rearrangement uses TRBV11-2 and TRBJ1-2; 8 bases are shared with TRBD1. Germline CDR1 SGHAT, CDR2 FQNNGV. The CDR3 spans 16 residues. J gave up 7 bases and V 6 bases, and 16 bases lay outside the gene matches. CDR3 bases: TGTGCCAGCAGTCGTAGACAGGGGATGGAGAAGGGTGGCTACACCTTC. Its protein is CASSRRQGMEKGGYTF.

In DNA form, the CDR3 reads TGTGCCAGCAGTCCTAGCATAGGAGAAGAGACCCAGTACTTC. Amino acids: CASSPSIGEETQYF. The V call is TRBV6-4, the J call TRBJ2-5, with D tentatively TRBD2 (5 bases). The V end was cut by 5 bases, the J end by 3 bases, with 13 bases between. The germline CDR1 and CDR2 sequences are MRHNA and SNTAGT. The length of the CDR3 is 14 residues.

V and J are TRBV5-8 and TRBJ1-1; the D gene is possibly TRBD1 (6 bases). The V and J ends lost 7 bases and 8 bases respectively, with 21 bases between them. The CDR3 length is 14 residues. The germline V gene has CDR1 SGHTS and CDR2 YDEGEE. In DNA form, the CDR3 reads TGTGCCAGCGGACGAACAACAGGGCGCTGGGAAGCTTTCTTT. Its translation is CASGRTTGRWEAFF. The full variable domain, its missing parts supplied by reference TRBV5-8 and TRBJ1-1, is EAGVTQSPTHLIKTRGQQATLRCSPISGHTSVYWYQQALGLGLQFLLWYDEGEERNRGNFPPRFSGRQFPNYSSELNVNALELEDSALYLCASGRTTGRWEAFFGQGTRLTVV.

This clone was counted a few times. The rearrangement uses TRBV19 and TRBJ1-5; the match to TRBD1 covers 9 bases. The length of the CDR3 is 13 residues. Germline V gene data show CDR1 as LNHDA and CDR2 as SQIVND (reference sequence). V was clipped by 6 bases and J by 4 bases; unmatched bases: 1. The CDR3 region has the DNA TGTGCCAGTAGGGGACAGGGTAATCAGCCCCAGCATTTT. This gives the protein CASRGQGNQPQHF.

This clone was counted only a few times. The CDR3 sequence: CAWARGSGQPQHF. Here the CDR3 DNA reads TGTGCCTGGGCCAGGGGATCTGGTCAGCCCCAGCATTTT. V usage is TRBV30 and J usage is TRBJ1-5; maybe TRBD1 (6 bases). This CDR3 comprises 13 residues. The V end lost 5 bases, the J end lost 6 bases, and 14 bases lay between the germline ends. From germline, CDR1 is GTSNPN and CDR2 SVGIG (reference sequence).

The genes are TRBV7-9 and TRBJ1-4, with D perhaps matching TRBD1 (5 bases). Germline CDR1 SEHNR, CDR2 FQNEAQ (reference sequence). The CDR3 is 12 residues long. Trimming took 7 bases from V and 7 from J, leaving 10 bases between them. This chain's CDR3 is CASTTGFEKLFF. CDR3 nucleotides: TGTGCCAGCACCACAGGTTTTGAAAAACTGTTTTTT.

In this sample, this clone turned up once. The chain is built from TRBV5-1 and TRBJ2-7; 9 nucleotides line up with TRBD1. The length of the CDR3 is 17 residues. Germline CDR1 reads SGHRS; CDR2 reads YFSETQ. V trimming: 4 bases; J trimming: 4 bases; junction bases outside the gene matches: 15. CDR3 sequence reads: CASSARAGTGNSYEQYF. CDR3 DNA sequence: TGCGCCAGCAGCGCGCGGGCAGGGACAGGGAACAGTTACGAGCAGTACTTC.

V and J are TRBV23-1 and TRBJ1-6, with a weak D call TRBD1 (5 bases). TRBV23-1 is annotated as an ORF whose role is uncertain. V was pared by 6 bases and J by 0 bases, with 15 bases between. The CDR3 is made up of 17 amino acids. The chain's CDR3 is CASSPKDKSSYNSPLHF. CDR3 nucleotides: TGCGCCAGCAGCCCTAAGGACAAGAGCTCCTATAATTCACCCCTCCACTTT.

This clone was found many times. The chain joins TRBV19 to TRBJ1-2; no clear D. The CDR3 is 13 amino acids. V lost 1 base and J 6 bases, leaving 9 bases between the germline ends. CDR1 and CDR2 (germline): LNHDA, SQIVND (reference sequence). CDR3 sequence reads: CASSIGPGNGYTF. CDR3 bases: TGTGCCAGTAGTATAGGACCGGGCAATGGCTACACCTTC.

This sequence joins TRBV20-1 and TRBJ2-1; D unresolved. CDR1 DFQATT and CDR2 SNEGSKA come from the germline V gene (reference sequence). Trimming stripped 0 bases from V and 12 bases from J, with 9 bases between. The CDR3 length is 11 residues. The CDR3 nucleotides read TGCAGTGCTAGAGATCAGGCCGTGCAGTTCTTC. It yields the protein CSARDQAVQFF.

The CDR3 region has the DNA TGTGCCTGGACAAGGCCGAACACTGAAGCTTTCTTT. This gives the protein CAWTRPNTEAFF. The V and J genes are TRBV30 and TRBJ1-1, with D unclear. Germline V gene sequence: CDR1 GTSNPN, CDR2 SVGIG (reference sequence). The CDR3 spans 12 residues. V was trimmed by 4 bases and J by 1 base, leaving 7 bases between them.

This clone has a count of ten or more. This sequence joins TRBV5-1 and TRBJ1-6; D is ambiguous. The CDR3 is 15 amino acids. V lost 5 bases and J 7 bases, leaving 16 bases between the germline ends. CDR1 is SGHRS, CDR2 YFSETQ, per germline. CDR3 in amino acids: CASSRTGVENSPLHF. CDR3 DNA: TGCGCCAGCAGTCGCACCGGGGTAGAGAATTCACCCCTCCACTTT.

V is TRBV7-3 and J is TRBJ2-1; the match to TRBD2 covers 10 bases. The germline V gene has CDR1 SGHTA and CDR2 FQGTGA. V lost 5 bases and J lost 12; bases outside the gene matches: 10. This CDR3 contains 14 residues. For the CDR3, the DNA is TGTGCCAGCAGCGGAGGGGTAGCGGGAGGCCGGCAGTTCTTC. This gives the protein CASSGGVAGGRQFF.

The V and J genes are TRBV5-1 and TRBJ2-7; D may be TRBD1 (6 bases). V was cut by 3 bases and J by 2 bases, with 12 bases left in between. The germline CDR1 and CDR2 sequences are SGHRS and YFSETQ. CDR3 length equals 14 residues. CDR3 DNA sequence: TGCGCCAGCAGCTACGACAGGTTCGCCTACGAGCAGTACTTC. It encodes CASSYDRFAYEQYF.

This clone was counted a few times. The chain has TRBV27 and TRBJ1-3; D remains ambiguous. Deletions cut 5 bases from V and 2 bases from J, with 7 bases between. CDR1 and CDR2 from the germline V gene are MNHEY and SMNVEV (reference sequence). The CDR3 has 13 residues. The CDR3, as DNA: TGTGCCAGCAGTCTTCGTGCTGGAAACACCATATATTTT. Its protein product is CASSLRAGNTIYF.

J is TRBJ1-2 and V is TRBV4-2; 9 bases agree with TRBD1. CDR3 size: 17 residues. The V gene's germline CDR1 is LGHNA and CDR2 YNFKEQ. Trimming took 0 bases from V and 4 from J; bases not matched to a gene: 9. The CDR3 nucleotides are TGTGCCAGCAGCCAAGATCAGGGACAGGGAACTGTCTATGGCTACACCTTC. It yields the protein CASSQDQGQGTVYGYTF.

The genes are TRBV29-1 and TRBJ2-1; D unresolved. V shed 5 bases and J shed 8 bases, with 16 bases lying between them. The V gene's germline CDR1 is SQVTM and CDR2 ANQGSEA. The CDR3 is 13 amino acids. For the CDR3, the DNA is TGCAGCGTTTTAGATCTGGTGTTCTATGAGCAGTTCTTC. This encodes CSVLDLVFYEQFF.

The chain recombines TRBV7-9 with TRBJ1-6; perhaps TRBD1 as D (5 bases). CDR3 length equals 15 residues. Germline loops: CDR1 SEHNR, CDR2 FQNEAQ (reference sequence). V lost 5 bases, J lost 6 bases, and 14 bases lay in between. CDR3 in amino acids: CASSGDPVGNSPLHF. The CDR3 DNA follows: TGTGCCAGCAGCGGGGACCCAGTCGGTAATTCACCCCTCCACTTT.

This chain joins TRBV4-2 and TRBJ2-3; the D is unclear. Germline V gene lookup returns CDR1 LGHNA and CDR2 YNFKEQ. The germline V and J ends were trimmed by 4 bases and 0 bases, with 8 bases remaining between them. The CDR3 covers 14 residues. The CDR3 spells CASSLETSTDTQYF. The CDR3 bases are TGTGCCAGCAGCCTTGAAACTAGCACAGATACGCAGTATTTT.